Reported below is one T cell receptor (beta chain). These data originate in a study of blood T cell repertoires in COVID-19. In the original processing: Reference gene primers were amplified, and this amplification served to estimate nucleated cell counts. The method was immunoSEQ multiplex PCR; TCRdb's version includes in-frame clones alone and lacks a portion of them. V, J and clone size are taken as reported in that table, and D and trimming were inferred from the DNA itself. The sample lists 350,000 or so clones; roughly nine tenths were seen once. Participants' own reports of clinical history determined their cohort assignment. Each recovered donor of Cohort 3 presented with two negative PCRs, clearance, or symptom resolution. The CDR3 loop spans 13 amino acids. CDR1 is ENHRY, CDR2 SYGVKD, per germline. Trimming at V came to 10 bases and at J to 0 bases, leaving 4 bases not matched to a gene.

This chain connects TRBV10-3 to TRBJ2-3, with 7 bases that match TRBD1. This clonotype was sampled from a young woman who had recovered from COVID-19. The specimen sequenced was PBMCs or T cells enriched from blood (not recorded which). The CDR3 DNA reads TGTGCCACCAAGGGGGCAAGCACAGATACGCAGTATTTT. It yields the protein CATKGASTDTQYF.